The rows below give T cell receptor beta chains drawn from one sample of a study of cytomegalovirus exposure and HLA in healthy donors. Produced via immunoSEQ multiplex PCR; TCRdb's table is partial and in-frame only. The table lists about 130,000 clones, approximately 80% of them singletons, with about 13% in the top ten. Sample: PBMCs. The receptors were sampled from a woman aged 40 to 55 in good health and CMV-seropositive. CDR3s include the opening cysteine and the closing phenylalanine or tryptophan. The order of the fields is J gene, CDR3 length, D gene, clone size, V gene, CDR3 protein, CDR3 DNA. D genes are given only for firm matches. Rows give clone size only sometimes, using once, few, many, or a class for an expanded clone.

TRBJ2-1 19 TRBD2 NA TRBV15 CATSRVQLAGGPPFNEQFF TGTGCCACCAGCAGGGTACAACTAGCGGGGGGACCGCCCTTCAATGAGCAGTTCTTC
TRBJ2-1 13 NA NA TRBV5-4 CASSLGRVNEQFF TGTGCCAGCAGCTTGGGGAGGGTGAATGAGCAGTTCTTC
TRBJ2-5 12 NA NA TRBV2 CARGATQETQYF TGTGCCAGGGGAGCGACTCAAGAGACCCAGTACTTC
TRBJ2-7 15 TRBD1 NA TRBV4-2 CASSRSGTGGDEQYF TGTGCCAGCAGCCGATCCGGGACAGGGGGCGACGAGCAGTACTTC
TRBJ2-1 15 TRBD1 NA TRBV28 CASSLPGQGANEQFF TGTGCCAGCAGTTTACCGGGACAGGGGGCGAATGAGCAGTTCTTC
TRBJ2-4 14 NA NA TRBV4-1 CASSQVQGQNIQYF TGCGCCAGCAGCCAAGTTCAGGGGCAAAACATTCAGTACTTC
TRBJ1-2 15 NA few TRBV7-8 CASSFSSTEDYGYTF TGTGCCAGCAGCTTTAGCAGCACGGAGGACTATGGCTACACCTTC
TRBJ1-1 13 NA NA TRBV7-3 CASSPGGNTEAFF TGTGCCAGCAGCCCCGGGGGAAACACTGAAGCTTTCTTT
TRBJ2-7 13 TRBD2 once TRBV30 CAYKIAGWGEQYF TGTGCCTACAAAATAGCGGGATGGGGCGAGCAGTACTTC
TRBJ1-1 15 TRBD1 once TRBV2 CASRPGGRAVGEAFF TGTGCCAGCAGACCAGGGGGACGGGCCGTCGGTGAAGCTTTCTTT
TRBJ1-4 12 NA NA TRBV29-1 CSVLLLNEKLFF TGCAGCGTCCTACTCCTTAATGAAAAACTGTTTTTT
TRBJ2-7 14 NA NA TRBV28 CASSFGGSSYEQYF TGTGCCAGCAGTTTCGGAGGCAGCTCCTACGAGCAGTACTTC
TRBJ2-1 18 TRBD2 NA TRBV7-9 CASSPLAGERSSYNEQFF TGTGCCAGCAGCCCCCTAGCGGGAGAAAGGAGCTCCTACAATGAGCAGTTCTTC
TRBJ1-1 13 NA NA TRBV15 CATSRVEGTEAFF TGTGCCACCAGCAGAGTGGAGGGGACTGAAGCTTTCTTT
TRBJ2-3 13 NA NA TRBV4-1 CASSQAHTDTQYF TGCGCCAGCAGCCAAGCCCACACAGATACGCAGTATTTT
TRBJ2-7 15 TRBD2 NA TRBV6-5 CASSVKTSGITEQYF TGTGCCAGCAGTGTGAAGACTAGCGGGATAACCGAGCAGTACTTC
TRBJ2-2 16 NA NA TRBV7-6 CASSLERPANTGELFF TGTGCCAGCAGCTTAGAGAGGCCCGCGAACACCGGGGAGCTGTTTTTT
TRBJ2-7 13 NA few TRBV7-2 CASSTIGGYEQYF TGTGCCAGCAGCACTATCGGAGGCTACGAGCAGTACTTC
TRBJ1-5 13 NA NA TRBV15 CATSRAQNQPQHF TGTGCCACCAGCAGAGCGCAGAATCAGCCCCAGCATTTT
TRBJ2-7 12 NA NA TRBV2 CASRILGWEQYF TGTGCCAGCAGAATACTTGGTTGGGAGCAGTACTTC
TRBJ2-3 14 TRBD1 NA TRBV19 CASSGDRPTDTQYF TGTGCCAGTAGTGGGGACAGGCCCACAGATACGCAGTATTTT
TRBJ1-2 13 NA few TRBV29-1 CSVGTGLVGGYTF TGCAGCGTTGGGACTGGCTTAGTGGGTGGCTACACCTTC